This is a list of T cell receptor beta chains from one sample in a study of T cell repertoires in ileal Crohn's disease. Generated by immunoSEQ multiplex PCR, the TCRdb table keeps only in-frame clones and is missing some. The table lists approximately 16,000 clones, 78% of them singletons. The material sequenced was ileal tissue. The receptors come from an adult with Crohn's disease. The CDR3 runs from the conserved cysteine through the conserved F or W. The D gene is left open where the match is weak. Size is omitted from some rows. Given values are once, few, many or a class for expanded clones.

V gene	clone size	J gene	D gene	CDR3 DNA	CDR3 protein
TRBV30	.	TRBJ1-2	TRBD1	TGTGCCTGGAACCCAGGGGGGAACTATGGCTACACCTTC	CAWNPGGNYGYTF
TRBV14	.	TRBJ2-6	.	TGTGCCAGCAGCCAAGATAGTTGGGGACCCGGGTCTGGGGCCAACGTCCTGACTTTC	CASSQDSWGPGSGANVLTF
TRBV19	.	TRBJ1-1	.	TGTGCCAGTAGTATAGAGGAATCGGGCACTGAAGCTTTCTTT	CASSIEESGTEAFF
TRBV7-9	few	TRBJ1-5	.	TGTGCCAGCAGCTTAGGGGGGGCCCTTAGCAATCAGCCCCAGCATTTT	CASSLGGALSNQPQHF
TRBV5-1	once	TRBJ1-2	.	TGCGCCAGCAGCCCAAACACAGGGTTTTTCTATGGCTACACCTTC	CASSPNTGFFYGYTF
TRBV15	.	TRBJ1-1	.	TGTGCCACCAGCAGAGGATCGGACCCTGAAGCTTTCTTT	CATSRGSDPEAFF
TRBV6-5	.	TRBJ1-1	.	TGTGCCAGCAGTTACAGTCCCGACACTGAAGCTTTCTTT	CASSYSPDTEAFF
TRBV19	.	TRBJ1-1	.	TGTGCCAGTAGTGCCCCAGGACGTGGAAGCACTGAAGCTTTCTTT	CASSAPGRGSTEAFF
TRBV5-1	.	TRBJ2-7	TRBD2	TGCGCCAGCAGCTTGGCGAGCGGGAGGAGCTCCTACGAGCAGTACTTC	CASSLASGRSSYEQYF
TRBV6-1	.	TRBJ2-7	TRBD2	TGTGCCAGCAAGACTAGCGGGGTATCCTACGAGCAGTACTTC	CASKTSGVSYEQYF
TRBV4-3	.	TRBJ1-1	.	TGCGCCAGCAGCCAAGTTCTCCGTGGTGAAGCTTTCTTT	CASSQVLRGEAFF
TRBV6-6	.	TRBJ1-2	TRBD1	TGTGCCAGCAGTCCTACAGGGGGGTTTCGCTATGGCTACACCTTC	CASSPTGGFRYGYTF
TRBV9	.	TRBJ2-7	TRBD2	TGTGCCAGCAGCGTAGCCCCTAGCGGGACCTACGAGCAGTACTTC	CASSVAPSGTYEQYF
TRBV7-6	.	TRBJ1-6	TRBD1	TGTGCCAGCAGCCCGGGGACAGGGAGTTCACCCCTCCACTTT	CASSPGTGSSPLHF
TRBV10-3	.	TRBJ2-5	.	TGTGCCATCAGTGAGGGGATAGCAGTCCAAGAGACCCAGTACTTC	CAISEGIAVQETQYF
TRBV9	.	TRBJ2-7	.	TGTGCCAGCAGCGTAGGAAGCGGGCGCTCCTACGAGCAGTACTTC	CASSVGSGRSYEQYF
TRBV5-1	once	TRBJ2-2	.	TGCGCCAGCTTCCTGGGGGGGCAGAACACCGGGGAGCTGTTTTTT	CASFLGGQNTGELFF
TRBV7-2	.	TRBJ2-1	TRBD1	TGTGCCAGCAGCCCCCCGTCAGACAGGGTACCATACAATGAGCAGTTCTTC	CASSPPSDRVPYNEQFF
TRBV29-1	.	TRBJ2-5	TRBD2	TGCAGCGTTGAGCGGGGGTCGTACGAGACCCAGTACTTC	CSVERGSYETQYF
TRBV4-2	.	TRBJ1-2	TRBD1	TGTGCCAGCAGCCAAGAAGGGACAGGGGGCCGGTATGGCTACACCTTC	CASSQEGTGGRYGYTF
TRBV30	.	TRBJ2-7	.	TGTGCCTGGAGTGTGGGGGGAGTCCTCTCCTACGAGCAGTACTTC	CAWSVGGVLSYEQYF
TRBV30	.	TRBJ2-7	.	TGTGCCTGGAGTGTGAGTGGTAGATACGAGCAGTACTTC	CAWSVSGRYEQYF
TRBV7-6	once	TRBJ2-6	.	TGTGCCAGCAGCTTATACCGGTTGAACTCTGGGGCCAACGTCCTGACTTTC	CASSLYRLNSGANVLTF
TRBV10-3	.	TRBJ2-2	.	TGTGCCATCAGTGGGGAGGTGCCGGCGAACACCGGGGAGCTGTTTTTT	CAISGEVPANTGELFF
TRBV7-2	.	TRBJ2-1	TRBD2	TGTGCCAGCAGCGGCGGGCTAGCGGGAGGGAAGAATGAGCAGTTCTTC	CASSGGLAGGKNEQFF
TRBV7-2	.	TRBJ2-3	.	TGTGCCAGCACCGCCCCGGATACAGATACGCAGTATTTT	CASTAPDTDTQYF
TRBV6-6	.	TRBJ2-7	.	TGTGCCAGCAGTTCCCCCGGGACTTTACCCTACGAGCAGTACTTC	CASSSPGTLPYEQYF
TRBV30	.	TRBJ2-3	.	TGTGCCTGGAGTCTAGGGGGAAACACAGATACGCAGTATTTT	CAWSLGGNTDTQYF
TRBV7-9	.	TRBJ2-7	TRBD1	TGTGCCAGCAGCTCAACCGACAGGGGGCCCTACGAGCAGTACTTC	CASSSTDRGPYEQYF
TRBV19	.	TRBJ1-1	.	TGTGCCAGTAGTATGTACATGAACACTGAAGCTTTCTTT	CASSMYMNTEAFF
TRBV7-9	medium-sized	TRBJ1-5	TRBD1	TGTGCCAGCAGCCAAGGGACAGGGGTGAATCAGCCCCAGCATTTT	CASSQGTGVNQPQHF
TRBV19	.	TRBJ2-1	TRBD2	TGTGCCAGTAACCAGCGGGAGGGCCTCCACAATGAGCAGTTCTTC	CASNQREGLHNEQFF
TRBV18	.	TRBJ2-7	TRBD1	TGTGCCAGCTCAGTACAGGGGACCAGGGACGAGCAGTACTTC	CASSVQGTRDEQYF
TRBV27	.	TRBJ2-6	.	TGTGCCAGCAGTTTAGAGGGGGGGGGATCTGGGGCCAACGTCCTGACTTTC	CASSLEGGGSGANVLTF
TRBV29-1	.	TRBJ1-1	.	TGCAGCGTTGAAGATCATCGGGGGAACACTGAAGCTTTCTTT	CSVEDHRGNTEAFF
TRBV19	.	TRBJ2-7	.	TGTGCCAGCCAAACCCGGGACTCCAGCTCCTACGAGCAGTACTTC	CASQTRDSSSYEQYF
TRBV11-2	.	TRBJ1-1	.	TGTGCCAGCAGCCCCCAGTGGGCAGGGCTGAACACTGAAGCTTTCTTT	CASSPQWAGLNTEAFF
TRBV30	.	TRBJ2-3	TRBD2	TGTGCCTGGAGTGTACCCAGCGGGGGGGCCGATACGCAGTATTTT	CAWSVPSGGADTQYF
TRBV9	.	TRBJ2-5	.	TGTGCCAGCAGCGTAGGTTCAGGGACGTACCAAGAGACCCAGTACTTC	CASSVGSGTYQETQYF
TRBV10-2	.	TRBJ2-7	.	TGCGCCAGCTCTCCGCCGGGTTCCTCCGAGCAGTACTTC	CASSPPGSSEQYF
TRBV30	.	TRBJ2-2	TRBD2	TGTGCCTGGAGTGTACGGGGGACTAGCGGGAGCGTCACCGGGGAGCTGTTTTTT	CAWSVRGTSGSVTGELFF
TRBV28	.	TRBJ2-1	.	TGTGCCAGCAGCTCCCCGGGCCTAGGCGCGGTTTACAATGAGCAGTTCTTC	CASSSPGLGAVYNEQFF
TRBV6-5	few	TRBJ2-7	.	TGTGCCAGCAGACCACATGGGGTCGGCGAGCAGTACTTC	CASRPHGVGEQYF
TRBV6-1	.	TRBJ2-5	TRBD1	TGTGCCAGCAGGTGGTCGACAGGGGTCGCGGAGACCCAGTACTTC	CASRWSTGVAETQYF
TRBV5-1	.	TRBJ2-7	TRBD1	TGCGCCAGCAGCTCTCAGGGGGCGGGGGAGCAGTACTTC	CASSSQGAGEQYF
TRBV30	medium-sized	TRBJ1-1	TRBD1	TGTGCCACATGGGGGGGACAGGGGGCGTCGGGTGCTTTCTTT	CATWGGQGASGAFF
TRBV27	.	TRBJ1-5	TRBD1	TGTGCCAGTAGGACAGGGTCACAGCCCCAGCATTTT	CASRTGSQPQHF
TRBV2	.	TRBJ1-1	TRBD1	TGTGCCAGCAGTGGGGCCAAACAGGGGGCTATGGCTTTCTTT	CASSGAKQGAMAFF
TRBV6-5	.	TRBJ1-1	.	TGTGCCAGCAGTTCGGCCCGATCGGGGACTGAAGCTTTCTTT	CASSSARSGTEAFF
TRBV9	.	TRBJ1-6	.	TGTGCCAGTTCGGGAGGACAGTCTAATTCACCCCTCCACTTT	CASSGGQSNSPLHF
TRBV7-9	.	TRBJ2-6	TRBD1	TGTGCCAGCAGAAACTCGGGACAGTGGAGCTCTGGGGCCAACGTCCTGACTTTC	CASRNSGQWSSGANVLTF
TRBV19	.	TRBJ2-7	.	TGTGCCAGTCGGAGGGACACGAGCTCCTACGAGCAGTACTTC	CASRRDTSSYEQYF
TRBV6-5	.	TRBJ2-3	TRBD2	TGTGCCAGCGGACACGGGACTACCACAGATACGCAGTATTTT	CASGHGTTTDTQYF
TRBV4-1	few	TRBJ2-1	TRBD2	TGCGCCAGCAGCCACGGACTAGCGGTAAATGAGCAGTTCTTC	CASSHGLAVNEQFF